These T cell receptor beta chains were read from a single sample in a study of regulatory T cells in long-lasting Graves disease. Each CDR3 protein gets one entry after TCRdb re-called the multiplex PCR reads with MiXCR. The table has 500,000 to 800,000 distinct CDR3 sequences, around 32% seen once. Specimen: peripheral blood mononuclear cells (PBMCs), collected when the disease was refractory, from a patient treated with antithyroid drugs. The receptors were sampled from a female donor with Graves disease. Each CDR3 is given with its conserved first and last residue. D genes are given only for firm matches. Size is omitted from some rows. Given values are once, few, many or a class for expanded clones.

abundance	d_gene	v_gene	j_gene	CDR3nt	CDR3aa
few	.	TRBV12-3/TRBV12-4	TRBJ1-2	TGTGCCAGCAGCTCCCGCAGCGACTATGGCTACACCTTC	CASSSRSDYGYTF
few	.	TRBV7-6	TRBJ2-7	TGTGCCAGCAGCTCCCAGGGAACTCTGGGGGCCTACGAGCAGTACTTC	CASSSQGTLGAYEQYF
few	.	TRBV28	TRBJ2-2	TGTGCCAGCAAAGTGGGAGATTTGGGCACCGGGGAGCTGTTTTTT	CASKVGDLGTGELFF
few	.	TRBV30	TRBJ1-6	TGTGCCTGGAGTGGTGGGACAATATCACCCCTCCACTTT	CAWSGGTISPLHF
few	TRBD2	TRBV7-2	TRBJ2-5	TGTGCCAGCAGCTTTGGCGGGAGCGGAGAGACCCAGTACTTC	CASSFGGSGETQYF
.	TRBD1	TRBV29-1	TRBJ1-1	TGCAGCGTCGTAACAGGGGGCACTGAAGCTTTCTTT	CSVVTGGTEAFF
.	TRBD2	TRBV20-1	TRBJ2-5	TGCAGTGCCAGACTAGCGGGAGGTATGGAGACCCAGTACTTC	CSARLAGGMETQYF
.	.	TRBV5-1	TRBJ1-1	TGCGCCAGCAGCTTAGACCCTCGGACTGAAGCTTTCTTT	CASSLDPRTEAFF
many	.	TRBV12-3/TRBV12-4	TRBJ1-1	TGTGCCAGCAGTTTAAGTCTGGACCGGAACACTGAAGCTTTCTTT	CASSLSLDRNTEAFF
.	.	TRBV7-9	TRBJ1-1	TGTGCCAGCAGCCCAGACGAGGGGGGAATGAACACTGAAGCTTTCTTT	CASSPDEGGMNTEAFF
.	TRBD1	TRBV30	TRBJ1-6	TGTGCCTGGAGTGCCCCGAGGACAGGGGAGAATTCACCCCTCCACTTT	CAWSAPRTGENSPLHF
.	.	TRBV10-3	TRBJ2-2	TGTGCCATCAGGGGGGATGGGGAGCTGTTTTTT	CAIRGDGELFF
many	.	TRBV6-2/TRBV6-3	TRBJ2-7	TGTGCCAGCAGTTACGAGACGGTGGGGAGCTCCTACGAGCAGTACTTC	CASSYETVGSSYEQYF
.	.	TRBV5-1	TRBJ2-5	TGCGCCAGCGGGCCCGGCGCGGGAGAGACCCAGTACTTC	CASGPGAGETQYF
few	.	TRBV7-2	TRBJ1-1	TGTGCCAGCAGCTTGCGGTACGCCACTGAAGCTTTCTTT	CASSLRYATEAFF
.	TRBD1	TRBV19	TRBJ1-2	TGTGCCAGTAGTATAGGGACCGGGACAGGGCTCGGCTATGGCTACACCTTC	CASSIGTGTGLGYGYTF
many	.	TRBV12-3/TRBV12-4	TRBJ1-5	TGTGCCAGCAGTTTTGCAGGGTCTAATCAGCCCCAGCATTTT	CASSFAGSNQPQHF
.	.	TRBV11-2	TRBJ1-2	TGTGCCAGCAGCCACACCGCTGGGGTTAACTATGGCTACACCTTC	CASSHTAGVNYGYTF
.	.	TRBV10-3	TRBJ2-4	TGTGCCATCAGTGAGTCACTAGCAGAAGCCAAAAACATTCAGTACTTC	CAISESLAEAKNIQYF
few	.	TRBV7-2	TRBJ1-1	TGTGCCAGCAGCTTAGGGGAAAGGACCAACACTGAAGCTTTCTTT	CASSLGERTNTEAFF
few	.	TRBV12-3/TRBV12-4	TRBJ1-5	TGTGCCAGCAGGCCCGGTGGAGACAATCAGCCCCAGCATTTT	CASRPGGDNQPQHF
many	.	TRBV7-3	TRBJ2-7	TGTGCCAGCAGCCGGACTGCCGAGCCCACCTACGAGCAGTACTTC	CASSRTAEPTYEQYF
.	.	TRBV30	TRBJ2-6	TGTGCCTGGAGTGCTGGGGTAGGGGCCAACGTCCTGACTTTC	CAWSAGVGANVLTF
.	TRBD2	TRBV7-3	TRBJ2-5	TGCGCCAGCAGCCAAGATCCCCCACTAGCGCTTCAAGAGACCCAGTACTTC	CASSQDPPLALQETQYF
many	TRBD2	TRBV2	TRBJ2-7	TGTGCCAGCAGTGGGACTAGCGGGACCTACGAGCAGTACTTC	CASSGTSGTYEQYF
few	.	TRBV20-1	TRBJ1-4	TGCAGTGCTAGAGTTTGGGGGGCGTCTAATGAAAAACTGTTTTTT	CSARVWGASNEKLFF
few	.	TRBV10-3	TRBJ2-5	TGTGCCATCAAACCGACGGGCGGGGAGACCCAGTACTTC	CAIKPTGGETQYF
few	TRBD1	TRBV6-1	TRBJ1-4	TGTGCCAGCAGTACCCGGGACAGGACGTTGATTTTT	CASSTRDRTLIF
.	.	TRBV2	TRBJ1-3	TGTGCCAGCAGTGAAGTAATGGGAAACACCATATATTTT	CASSEVMGNTIYF
many	.	TRBV12-3/TRBV12-4	TRBJ1-5	TGTGCCAGCACCTTTGCGGGTAGCAATCAGCCCCAGCATTTT	CASTFAGSNQPQHF
.	TRBD1	TRBV12-3/TRBV12-4	TRBJ2-5	TGTGCCAGCAGTACGACAGGGTTGGAAGAGACCCAGTACTTC	CASSTTGLEETQYF